This T cell receptor beta chain was captured by sequencing in a study of blood T cells in healthy people across ages. Next came a second PCR, run for about 6 to 11 cycles, which used a sample-barcoded 5' primer along with a J-beta primer mix. The template-switch adaptor, which had 12 random nucleotides, put a tag on each cDNA molecule. TCRdb re-called the 5' RACE reads through MiXCR, storing one row per CDR3 protein. Here the sample spans over 500,000 distinct CDR3 sequences, roughly a quarter being singletons. The germline gives CDR1 SGHRS, CDR2 YFSETQ. Trimming removed 7 bases from V and 1 base from J; junction bases left unmatched: 15. The CDR3 extends over 17 amino acids. This clonotype was observed a single time. This same sample was also taken into another study, of T cells of mothers and their children.

Sequencing was done on a sample of blood. V usage is TRBV5-1 and J usage is TRBJ2-5, with 8 bases aligning to TRBD2. The receptor's source is a boy aged 2 to 10 in good health. DNA of the CDR3: TGCGCCAGCCATGGGGTATACGGCGGGGGGCTCCAAGAGACCCAGTACTTC. This sequence encodes CASHGVYGGGLQETQYF.